This T cell receptor (beta chain) was identified during a study of blood T cell repertoires in COVID-19. Study-level background: Nucleic acid was either cDNA or gDNA, and it came from T cells, B-cell-depleted T cells, or PBMCs.

Those who participated ranged in age from roughly 18 to 89 years and resided in under 25 US areas. Participants reported their clinical history, and cohort assignment relied on those reports. This CDR3 region has 14 residues. Looked up from germline, CDR1 is SGHNT and CDR2 is YENEEA. V gave up 5 bases and J gave up 5 bases, with 12 bases separating them. In the authors' methods: The assay estimated nucleated cells by amplifying reference gene primers. Assay used: immunoSEQ multiplex PCR; TCRdb lists only in-frame clones, some missing. V, J and clone size are those of that table, while D and trimming were read from the DNA. The data show about 300,000 clones, 70% to 90% seen once.

The chain carries TRBV11-3 and TRBJ2-2, with D maybe TRBD2 (5 bases). The TCR sequence derives from a woman under 40 who had recovered from COVID-19. The material sequenced was PBMCs or T cells enriched from blood (not recorded which). The chain's CDR3 is CASSPRTGTGELFF. The CDR3 nucleotides read TGTGCCAGCAGCCCGAGGACTGGAACCGGGGAGCTGTTTTTT.